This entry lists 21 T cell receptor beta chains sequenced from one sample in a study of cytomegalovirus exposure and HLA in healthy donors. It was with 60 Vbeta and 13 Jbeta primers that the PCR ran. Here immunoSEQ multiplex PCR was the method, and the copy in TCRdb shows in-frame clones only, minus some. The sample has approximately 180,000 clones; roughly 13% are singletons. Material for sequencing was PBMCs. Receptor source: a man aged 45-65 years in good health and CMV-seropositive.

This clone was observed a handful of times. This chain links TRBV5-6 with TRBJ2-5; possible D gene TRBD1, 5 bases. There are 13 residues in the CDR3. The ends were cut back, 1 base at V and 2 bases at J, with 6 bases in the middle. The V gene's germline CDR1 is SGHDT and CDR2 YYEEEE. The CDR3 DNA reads TGTGCCAGCAGCTTGCGACAGCAAGAGACCCAGTACTTC. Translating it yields CASSLRQQETQYF. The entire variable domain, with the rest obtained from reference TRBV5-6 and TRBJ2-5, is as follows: DAGVTQSPTHLIKTRGQQVTLRCSPKSGHDTVSWYQQALGQGPQFIFQYYEEEERQRGNFPDRFSGHQFPNYSSELNVNALLLGDSALYLCASSLRQQETQYFGPGTRLLVL.

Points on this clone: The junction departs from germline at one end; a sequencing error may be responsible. DNA of the CDR3: TGTGCCAGCGGCTTGGGCGCCCACAGATCCGAAGCTTTCTTT. Amino acids: CASGLGAHRSEAFF. The chain links TRBV5-4 to TRBJ1-1; D gene unclear. The CDR3 covers 14 residues. In germline, CDR1 is SGHNT, CDR2 YYREEE (reference sequence). Full variable domain (outside the CDR3, taken from reference TRBV5-4 and TRBJ1-1): ETGVTQSPTHLIKTRGQQVTLRCSSQSGHNTVSWYQQALGQGPQFIFQYYREEENGRGNFPPRFSGLQFPNYSSELNVNALELDDSALYLCASGLGAHRSEAFFGQGTRLTVV.

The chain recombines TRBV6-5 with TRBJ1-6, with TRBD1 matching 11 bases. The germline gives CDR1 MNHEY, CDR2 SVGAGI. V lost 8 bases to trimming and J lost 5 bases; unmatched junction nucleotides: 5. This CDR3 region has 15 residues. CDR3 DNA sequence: TGTGCCAGCGCCAGGGACAGGGGGAATAATTCACCCCTCCACTTT. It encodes CASARDRGNNSPLHF.

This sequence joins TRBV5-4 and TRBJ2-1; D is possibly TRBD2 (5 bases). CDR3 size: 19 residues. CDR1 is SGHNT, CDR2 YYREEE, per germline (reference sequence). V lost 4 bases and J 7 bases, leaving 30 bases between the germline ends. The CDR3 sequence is CASSLGSRGVRPGMNEQFF. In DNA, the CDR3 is TGTGCCAGCAGCCTGGGTTCCCGGGGAGTACGCCCAGGAATGAATGAGCAGTTCTTC.

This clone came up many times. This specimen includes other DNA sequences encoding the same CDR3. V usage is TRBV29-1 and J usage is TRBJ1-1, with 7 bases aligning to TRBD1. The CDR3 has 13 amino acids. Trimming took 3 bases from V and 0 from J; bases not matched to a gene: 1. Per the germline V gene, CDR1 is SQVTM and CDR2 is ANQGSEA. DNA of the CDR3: TGCAGCGTTGACAGGGGGATGAACACTGAAGCTTTCTTT. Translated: CSVDRGMNTEAFF.

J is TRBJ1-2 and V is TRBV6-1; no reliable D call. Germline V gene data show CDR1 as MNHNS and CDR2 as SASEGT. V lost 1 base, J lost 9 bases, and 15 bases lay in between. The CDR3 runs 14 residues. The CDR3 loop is CASSEGTFYRCYTF. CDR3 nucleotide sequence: TGTGCCAGCAGTGAAGGAACTTTCTACCGTTGCTACACCTTC.

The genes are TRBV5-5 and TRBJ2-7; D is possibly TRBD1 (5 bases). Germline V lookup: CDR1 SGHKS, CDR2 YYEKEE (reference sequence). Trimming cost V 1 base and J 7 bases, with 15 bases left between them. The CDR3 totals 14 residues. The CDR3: CASSLLPTRTEQYV. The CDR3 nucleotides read TGTGCCAGCAGCTTGCTCCCCACAAGGACAGAGCAGTACGTC.

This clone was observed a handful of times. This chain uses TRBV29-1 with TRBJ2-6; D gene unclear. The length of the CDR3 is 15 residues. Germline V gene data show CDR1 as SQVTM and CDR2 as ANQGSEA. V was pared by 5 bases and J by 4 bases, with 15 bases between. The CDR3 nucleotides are TGCAGCGTTAGTGGCGGTCCAATCGGGGCCAACGTCCTGACTTTC. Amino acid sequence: CSVSGGPIGANVLTF.

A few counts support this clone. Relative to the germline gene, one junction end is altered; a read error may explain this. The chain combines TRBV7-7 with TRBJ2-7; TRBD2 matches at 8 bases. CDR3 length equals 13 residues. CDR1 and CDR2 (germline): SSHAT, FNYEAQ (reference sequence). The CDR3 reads CASSSGGQTEQYF. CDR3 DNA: TGTGCTAGCAGCTCGGGGGGGCAAACCGAGCAGTACTTC.

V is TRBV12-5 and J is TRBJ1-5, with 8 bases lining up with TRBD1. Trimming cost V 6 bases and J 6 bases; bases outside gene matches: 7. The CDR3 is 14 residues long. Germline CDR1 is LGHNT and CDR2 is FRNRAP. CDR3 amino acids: CASGQDRGAQPQHF. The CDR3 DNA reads TGTGCTAGTGGACAAGACAGGGGTGCTCAGCCCCAGCATTTT.

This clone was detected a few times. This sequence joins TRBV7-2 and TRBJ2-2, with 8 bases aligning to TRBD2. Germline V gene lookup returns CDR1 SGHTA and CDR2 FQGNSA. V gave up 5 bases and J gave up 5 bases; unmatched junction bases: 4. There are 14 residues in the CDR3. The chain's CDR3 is CASSDRLATGELFF. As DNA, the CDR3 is TGTGCCAGCAGCGACCGACTAGCGACCGGGGAGCTGTTTTTT. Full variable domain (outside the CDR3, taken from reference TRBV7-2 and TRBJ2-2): GAGVSQSPSNKVTEKGKDVELRCDPISGHTALYWYRQSLGQGLEFLIYFQGNSAPDKSGLPSDRFSAERTGGSVSTLTIQRTQQEDSAVYLCASSDRLATGELFFGEGSRLTVL.

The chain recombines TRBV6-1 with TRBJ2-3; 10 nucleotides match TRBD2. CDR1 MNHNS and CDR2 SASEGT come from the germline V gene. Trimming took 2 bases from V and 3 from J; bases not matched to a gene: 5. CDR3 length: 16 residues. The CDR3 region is CASSELSGGMTDTQYF. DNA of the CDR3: TGTGCCAGCAGTGAACTTAGCGGGGGGATGACAGATACGCAGTATTTT.

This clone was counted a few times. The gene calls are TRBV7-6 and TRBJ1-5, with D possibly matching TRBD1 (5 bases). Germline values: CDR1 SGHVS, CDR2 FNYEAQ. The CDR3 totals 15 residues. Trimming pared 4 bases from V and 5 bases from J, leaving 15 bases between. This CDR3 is CASSYAGGRDQPQHF. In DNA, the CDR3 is TGTGCCAGCAGCTATGCCGGGGGTCGCGATCAGCCCCAGCATTTT.

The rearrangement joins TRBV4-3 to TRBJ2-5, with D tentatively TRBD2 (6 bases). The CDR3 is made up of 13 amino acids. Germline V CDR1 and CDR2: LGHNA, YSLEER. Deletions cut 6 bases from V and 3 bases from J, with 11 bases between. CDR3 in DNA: TGCGCCAGCAGAAGACCGGGGGAAGAGACCCAGTACTTC. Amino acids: CASRRPGEETQYF.

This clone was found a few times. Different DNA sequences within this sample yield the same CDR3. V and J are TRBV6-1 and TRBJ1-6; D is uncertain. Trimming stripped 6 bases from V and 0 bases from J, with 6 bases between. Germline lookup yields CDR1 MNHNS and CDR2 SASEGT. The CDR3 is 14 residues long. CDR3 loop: CASRGSSYNSPLHF. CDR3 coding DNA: TGTGCCAGCAGAGGGAGCTCCTATAATTCACCCCTCCACTTT.

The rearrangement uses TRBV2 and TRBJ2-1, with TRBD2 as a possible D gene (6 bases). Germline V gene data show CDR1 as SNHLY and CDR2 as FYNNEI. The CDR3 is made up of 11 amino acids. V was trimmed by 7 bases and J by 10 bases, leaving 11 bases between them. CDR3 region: CASKGGGEQFF. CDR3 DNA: TGTGCCAGCAAGGGTGGGGGGGAGCAGTTCTTC.

CDR3 sequence (DNA): TGTGCCAGCAGCCGGACTAGCGGGGGCACAGATACGCAGTATTTT. This sequence encodes CASSRTSGGTDTQYF. The V gene is TRBV14, the J gene TRBJ2-3; TRBD2 agrees at 12 bases. Losses at the gene ends were 4 bases for V and 1 base for J; bases not matched to a gene: 0. Germline assignment: CDR1 SGHDN and CDR2 FVKESK. This CDR3 comprises 15 residues.

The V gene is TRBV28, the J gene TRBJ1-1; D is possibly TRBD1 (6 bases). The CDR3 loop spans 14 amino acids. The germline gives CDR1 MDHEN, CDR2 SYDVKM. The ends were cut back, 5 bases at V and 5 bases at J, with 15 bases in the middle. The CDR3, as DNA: TGTGCCAGCAGTGTCGGGACACCCCGGACTGAAGCTTTCTTT. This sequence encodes CASSVGTPRTEAFF.

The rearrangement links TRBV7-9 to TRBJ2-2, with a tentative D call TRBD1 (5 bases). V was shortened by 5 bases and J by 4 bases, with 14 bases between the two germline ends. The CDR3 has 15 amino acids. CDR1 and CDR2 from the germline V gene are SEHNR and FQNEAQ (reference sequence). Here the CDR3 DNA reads TGTGCCAGCAGCACAGGCCCAGGGCGCACCGGGGAGCTGTTTTTT. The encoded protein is CASSTGPGRTGELFF.

CDR3 amino acids: CASSSTGGGWQFF. In nucleotides, the CDR3 is TGTGCCAGCAGCTCGACAGGGGGAGGGTGGCAGTTCTTC. The chain has TRBV13 and TRBJ2-1; TRBD1 matches 9 bases. The CDR3 is 13 amino acids. The V and J ends lost 4 bases and 12 bases, in that order; junction bases with no gene match: 7. CDR1 is PRHDT and CDR2 is FYEKMQ in the germline V gene (reference sequence).

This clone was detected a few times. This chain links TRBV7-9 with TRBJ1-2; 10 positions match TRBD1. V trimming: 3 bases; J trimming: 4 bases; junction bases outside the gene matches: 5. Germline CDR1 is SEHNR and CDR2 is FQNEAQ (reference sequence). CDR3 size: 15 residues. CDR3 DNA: TGTGCCAGCAGCTTCCCGGGACAGGGGCCCTATGGCTACACCTTC. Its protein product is CASSFPGQGPYGYTF.